These 9 T cell receptor beta chains were sequenced from one sample in a study of blood T cell repertoires in COVID-19. The repertoire was sequenced with immunoSEQ multiplex PCR; TCRdb's copy has only in-frame clones and lacks some. The sample consists of more than 95,000 clones, more than 80% of them appearing once. The specimen was peripheral blood. Receptors were obtained from a woman of 80 years or more with COVID-19, enrolled during active disease.

The gene calls are TRBV19 and TRBJ2-5, with TRBD2 as a possible D gene (6 bases). The CDR3 spans 16 residues. Germline assignment: CDR1 LNHDA and CDR2 SQIVND (reference sequence). Deletions cut 6 bases from V and 5 bases from J, with 22 bases between. CDR3 coding DNA: TGTGCCAGTAGACCACCAGGACTACCTTCAGGGGAGACCCAGTACTTC. Its protein is CASRPPGLPSGETQYF.

This sequence joins TRBV5-6 and TRBJ2-3; D gene uncertain. The CDR3 runs 15 residues. CDR1 SGHDT and CDR2 YYEEEE come from the germline V gene. V was shortened by 2 bases and J by 0 bases, with 10 bases between the two germline ends. The CDR3 spells CASSFGPKSTDTQYF. As DNA, the CDR3 is TGTGCCAGCAGCTTTGGGCCTAAGAGCACAGATACGCAGTATTTT.

This chain uses TRBV9 with TRBJ2-1, with D maybe TRBD2 (5 bases). With 3 bases removed from V and 0 bases from J, the gap between germline ends came to 7 bases. Germline V CDR1 and CDR2: SGDLS, YYNGEE. This CDR3 has 14 amino acids. CDR3 region: CASSAGLSYNEQFF. CDR3 coding DNA: TGTGCCAGCAGCGCCGGACTCTCCTACAATGAGCAGTTCTTC.

The V gene is TRBV9, the J gene TRBJ2-5; D may be TRBD2 (6 bases). This CDR3 has 15 residues. In germline, CDR1 is SGDLS, CDR2 YYNGEE. Between the trimmed V and J ends, which lost 3 bases and 5 bases, there was a span of 17 bases. CDR3 residues: CASSAFTGGGETQYF. In DNA, the CDR3 is TGTGCCAGCAGCGCCTTCACAGGTGGGGGGGAGACCCAGTACTTC.

CDR3 sequence: CASSPRDRGVSPLHF. The CDR3 region has the DNA TGTGCCAGCAGCCCTCGGGACAGGGGGGTTTCACCCCTCCACTTT. The chain carries TRBV9 and TRBJ1-6, with TRBD1 identical over 11 bases. V was clipped by 4 bases and J by 9 bases; unmatched bases: 6. This CDR3 is 15 amino acids long. Looked up from germline, CDR1 is SGDLS and CDR2 is YYNGEE.

The chain has TRBV9 and TRBJ2-1, with a weak D call TRBD2 (5 bases). V shed 0 bases and J shed 4 bases, with 14 bases lying between them. CDR1 SGDLS and CDR2 YYNGEE come from the germline V gene. The CDR3 has 16 amino acids. CDR3 bases: TGTGCCAGCAGCGTAGGTCGGGGAGTGGGGTACAATGAGCAGTTCTTC. This codes for CASSVGRGVGYNEQFF.

The rearrangement links TRBV4-2 to TRBJ1-2, with D possibly matching TRBD1 (5 bases). This CDR3 region has 16 residues. Trimming took off 1 base at V and 4 bases at J, with 16 bases between the two ends. Germline CDR1 LGHNA, CDR2 YNFKEQ. DNA of the CDR3: TGTGCCAGCAGCCAAGTGCGGACACGAGACTTCTATGGCTACACCTTC. Residues: CASSQVRTRDFYGYTF.

This clone was picked up one time. The chain joins TRBV15 to TRBJ2-3, with 9 bases aligning to TRBD1. The V and J ends lost 4 bases and 0 bases, in that order; junction bases with no gene match: 2. There are 15 residues in the CDR3. Germline V gene data show CDR1 as LNHNV and CDR2 as YYDKDF (reference sequence). For the CDR3, the DNA is TGTGCCACCAGCATAGACAGGGGGAGCACAGATACGCAGTATTTT. Translated: CATSIDRGSTDTQYF.

The rearrangement uses TRBV9 and TRBJ1-2; 7 positions match TRBD1. CDR1 is SGDLS, CDR2 YYNGEE, per germline. Trimming took 3 bases from V and 8 from J; bases not matched to a gene: 7. This CDR3 is 13 amino acids long. CDR3 nucleotides: TGTGCCAGCAGCGCGACAGGGTTACAGGGCTACACCTTC. Amino acid sequence: CASSATGLQGYTF. Full variable domain (rest looked up from reference TRBV9 and TRBJ1-2): DSGVTQTPKHLITATGQRVTLRCSPRSGDLSVYWYQQSLDQGLQFLIQYYNGEERAKGNILERFSAQQFPDLHSELNLSSLELGDSALYFCASSATGLQGYTFGSGTRLTVV.